The 21 T cell receptor beta chains in this list originate from one sample, sequenced in a study of beta chain features in type 1 diabetes (dated by TCRdb to the late 2010s). Receptor libraries were prepared by the immunoSEQ multiplex PCR assay. The High Capacity cDNA Reverse Transcription Kit was used to reverse transcribe all of the isolated RNA, meaning that expressed TCRB transcripts were what got sequenced. Imported from immuneACCESS, the table was reduced by TCRdb to in-frame sequences with V and J called. These copies leave out some clones; in studies compared against another copy, an unresolved V gene accounts for under half, and the cause of the remainder is not known. The sample table records about 210,000 clones; roughly a tenth of these occur just once. The top ten constitute roughly 1.4% of the sample. The sample consisted of central memory CD4+ T cells from blood. All receptors derive from a man younger than 35 in good health.

Many counts were recorded for this clone. This rearrangement joins TRBV5-1 to TRBJ1-5; 7 positions match TRBD1. The ends lost 6 bases at V and 0 bases at J; junction bases unmatched: 6. CDR3 size: 15 residues. CDR1 and CDR2 from the germline V gene are SGHRS and YFSETQ. The CDR3 is CASKTGPNSNQPQHF. The CDR3 region has the DNA TGCGCCAGCAAGACAGGGCCAAATAGCAATCAGCCCCAGCATTTT. The entire variable domain, with the rest obtained from reference TRBV5-1 and TRBJ1-5, is as follows: KAGVTQTPRYLIKTRGQQVTLSCSPISGHRSVSWYQQTPGQGLQFLFEYFSETQRNKGNFPGRFSGRQFSNSRSEMNVSTLELGDSALYLCASKTGPNSNQPQHFGDGTRLSIL.

This clone was observed a few times. The chain combines TRBV5-6 with TRBJ2-7; 8 bases agree with TRBD2. The germline gives CDR1 SGHDT, CDR2 YYEEEE. The CDR3 spans 16 residues. The trim removed 3 bases at V and 4 bases at J, leaving 12 bases unmatched. The CDR3 loop is CASSWGLDLRGYEQYF. DNA for the CDR3: TGTGCCAGCAGCTGGGGACTAGACCTACGTGGGTACGAGCAGTACTTC.

The J gene is TRBJ2-7, the V gene TRBV7-6; possibly TRBD1 for D (6 bases). The CDR3 spans 13 residues. Per the germline V gene, CDR1 is SGHVS and CDR2 is FNYEAQ. With 4 bases removed from V and 3 bases from J, the gap between germline ends came to 10 bases. The DNA of the CDR3 is TGTGCCAGCAGCTACAGACAGGACTACGAGCAGTACTTC. Translated, it gives CASSYRQDYEQYF.

This clone has ten or more counts. The V call is TRBV29-1, the J call TRBJ2-2; 7 positions match TRBD1. The V segment lost 6 bases and the J segment 0 bases; nucleotides outside the gene matches: 7. In germline, CDR1 is SQVTM, CDR2 ANQGSEA. The CDR3 loop spans 15 amino acids. Written as DNA, the CDR3 is TGCAGCGTCAACTGGGGACAGCCGAACACCGGGGAGCTGTTTTTT. Amino acid sequence: CSVNWGQPNTGELFF.

This clone has a handful of counts. The chain combines TRBV30 with TRBJ2-5, with 7 bases aligning to TRBD1. CDR3 size: 13 residues. Germline values: CDR1 GTSNPN, CDR2 SVGIG (reference sequence). V lost 6 bases, J lost 5 bases, and 9 bases stayed unmatched. CDR3 sequence: CACHSRQGETQYF. The CDR3 region has the DNA TGTGCCTGCCACTCTCGACAGGGCGAGACCCAGTACTTC.

As for this clone: Different DNA sequences within this sample yield the same CDR3. This rearrangement joins TRBV11-3 to TRBJ2-3; 10 bases map to TRBD2. With V trimmed by 1 base and J by 1 base, 2 bases remained unmatched. The germline gives CDR1 SGHNT, CDR2 YENEEA. CDR3 size: 16 residues. CDR3 coding DNA: TGTGCCAGCAGCTTAGGGACTAGCGGCCGCACAGATACGCAGTATTTT. This gives the protein CASSLGTSGRTDTQYF. Filled out from reference TRBV11-3 and TRBJ2-3, the complete variable domain reads EAGVVQSPRYKIIEKKQPVAFWCNPISGHNTLYWYLQNLGQGPELLIRYENEEAVDDSQLPKDRFSAERLKGVDSTLKIQPAELGDSAVYLCASSLGTSGRTDTQYFGPGTRLTVL.

This clone was seen repeatedly, ten times or more. The V gene is TRBV10-3, the J gene TRBJ1-4, with D possibly matching TRBD1 (5 bases). This CDR3 spans 15 amino acids. The germline CDR1 and CDR2 sequences are ENHRY and SYGVKD. Trimming shortened V by 4 bases and J by 0 bases, and 9 bases separated the two germline ends. CDR3 in amino acids: CAISGGDSTNEKLFF. CDR3 sequence (DNA): TGTGCCATCAGTGGCGGGGACTCAACTAATGAAAAACTGTTTTTT.

This clone was counted between two and nine times. The CDR3 protein is CASSRDRTYEKLFF. CDR3 bases: TGTGCCAGCAGCCGAGACAGGACTTATGAAAAACTGTTTTTT. The chain joins TRBV5-6 to TRBJ1-4, with D possibly TRBD1 on 6 matching bases. The germline CDR1 and CDR2 sequences are SGHDT and YYEEEE. This CDR3 spans 14 amino acids. V lost 4 bases to trimming and J lost 6 bases, with 13 bases between them.

This clone was recorded at least ten times. The chain employs TRBV18 and TRBJ2-1; 7 bases agree with TRBD2. Trimming cost V 1 base and J 10 bases; bases outside gene matches: 4. The germline V gene encodes CDR1 KGHSH and CDR2 LQKENI. The CDR3 runs to 13 residues. The CDR3 region is CASSPQTGGEQFF. For the CDR3, the DNA is TGTGCCAGCTCACCACAAACGGGAGGCGAGCAGTTCTTC.

The table lists this clone with a few counts. The J gene is TRBJ2-5, the V gene TRBV6-6, with D possibly TRBD1 on 6 matching bases. Germline V CDR1 and CDR2: MNHNY, SVGAGI (reference sequence). CDR3 size: 13 residues. V was trimmed by 6 bases and J by 4 bases, leaving 12 bases between them. The CDR3 DNA reads as TGTGCCAGCAGCCCTACAGGGCCAGAGACCCAGTACTTC. Translated, it gives CASSPTGPETQYF.

V gene TRBV27 combines with J gene TRBJ1-1; D gene ambiguous. CDR3 length: 14 residues. V was shortened by 2 bases and J by 4 bases, with 11 bases between the two germline ends. Per germline, CDR1 MNHEY and CDR2 SMNVEV (reference sequence). The CDR3 DNA sequence: TGTGCCAGCAGTTTAATGATTGCTGGCACTGAAGCTTTCTTT. Amino acid sequence: CASSLMIAGTEAFF.

This clone appeared a few times. This chain links TRBV5-4 with TRBJ2-5; D is unclear. Germline V gives CDR1 SGHNT, CDR2 YYREEE (reference sequence). Trimming stripped 0 bases from V and 4 bases from J, with 7 bases between. The CDR3 covers 13 residues. The CDR3 DNA reads as TGTGCCAGCAGCTTGGGAGCCACAGAGACCCAGTACTTC. It is translated as CASSLGATETQYF. Full variable domain (outside the CDR3, taken from reference TRBV5-4 and TRBJ2-5): ETGVTQSPTHLIKTRGQQVTLRCSSQSGHNTVSWYQQALGQGPQFIFQYYREEENGRGNFPPRFSGLQFPNYSSELNVNALELDDSALYLCASSLGATETQYFGPGTRLLVL.

This clone was observed many times. The chain joins TRBV7-2 to TRBJ2-3; D assignment may be TRBD1 or TRBD2 (5 bases each). This CDR3 has 15 residues. V was shortened by 3 bases and J by 2 bases, with 12 bases between the two germline ends. Germline CDR1 SGHTA, CDR2 FQGNSA. CDR3 in amino acids: CASSFTGTYTDTQYF. DNA of the CDR3: TGTGCCAGCAGCTTTACCGGGACGTACACAGATACGCAGTATTTT.

This sequence joins TRBV30 and TRBJ2-4, with D perhaps TRBD2 (6 bases). Trimming removed 0 bases from V and 8 bases from J, with 17 bases in between. The germline CDR1 and CDR2 sequences are GTSNPN and SVGIG (reference sequence). The length of the CDR3 is 15 residues. CDR3 DNA: TGTGCCTGGAGTGTAGAGACAAATAGGAGGGACATTCAGTACTTC. Protein product: CAWSVETNRRDIQYF.

CDR3 loop: CASSPPSNTYEQYF. For the CDR3, the DNA is TGTGCCAGCTCACCACCGAGTAATACCTACGAGCAGTACTTC. The chain joins TRBV18 to TRBJ2-7; D uncertain. Trimming shortened V by 0 bases and J by 2 bases, and 8 bases separated the two germline ends. Germline CDR1 is KGHSH and CDR2 is LQKENI. This CDR3 has 14 residues. Full variable domain (missing parts from reference TRBV18 and TRBJ2-7): NAGVMQNPRHLVRRRGQEARLRCSPMKGHSHVYWYRQLPEEGLKFMVYLQKENIIDESGMPKERFSAEFPKEGPSILRIQQVVRGDSAAYFCASSPPSNTYEQYFGPGTRLTVT.

V is TRBV28 and J is TRBJ1-1; D ambiguous. The CDR3 runs to 12 residues. Trimming stripped 6 bases from V and 4 bases from J, with 9 bases between. The germline gives CDR1 MDHEN, CDR2 SYDVKM. DNA of the CDR3: TGTGCCAGCAGCCTCCCTGCCACTGAAGCTTTCTTT. Translated, it gives CASSLPATEAFF. Looking up the rest from reference TRBV28 and TRBJ1-1 gives the full variable domain: DVKVTQSSRYLVKRTGEKVFLECVQDMDHENMFWYRQDPGLGLRLIYFSYDVKMKEKGDIPEGYSVSREKKERFSLILESASTNQTSMYLCASSLPATEAFFGQGTRLTVV.

V and J are TRBV7-3 and TRBJ2-1; D is possibly TRBD2 (5 bases). Trimming removed 5 bases from V and 9 bases from J, with 17 bases in between. Germline V gives CDR1 SGHTA, CDR2 FQGTGA. This CDR3 spans 14 amino acids. The CDR3: CASSPSGYSIEQFF. The CDR3 DNA is TGTGCCAGCAGCCCGAGCGGCTACTCTATTGAGCAGTTCTTC.

This clone was counted at least ten times. The genes are TRBV10-3 and TRBJ2-5; 7 bases match TRBD1. This CDR3 region has 15 residues. Looked up from germline, CDR1 is ENHRY and CDR2 is SYGVKD. Trimming removed 9 bases from V and 1 base from J; junction bases left unmatched: 11. In DNA form, the CDR3 reads TGTGCCATGGGACAGAGAGGAGGAGGCCAAGAGACCCAGTACTTC. Translated: CAMGQRGGGQETQYF.

The chain uses TRBV28 and TRBJ2-5; D gene unclear. V dropped 5 bases and J dropped 8 bases, with 12 bases sitting between them. CDR1 is MDHEN and CDR2 is SYDVKM in the germline V gene. CDR3 length: 12 amino acids. The CDR3 region is CASSGYPQTQYF. CDR3 in DNA: TGTGCCAGCAGTGGTTACCCCCAAACCCAGTACTTC.

CDR3 region: CASSVGASGSTDTQYF. As DNA, the CDR3 is TGTGCCAGCAGCGTAGGGGCTAGCGGTAGCACAGATACGCAGTATTTT. The chain links TRBV9 to TRBJ2-3, with 7 bases aligning to TRBD2. The germline V gene encodes CDR1 SGDLS and CDR2 YYNGEE. This CDR3 has 16 residues. Trimming removed 0 bases from V and 0 bases from J; junction bases left unmatched: 4.

The chain recombines TRBV30 with TRBJ1-3; no clear D gene. The V gene lost 3 bases and the J gene lost 3 bases, with 6 bases spanning the gap. Germline loops: CDR1 GTSNPN, CDR2 SVGIG (reference sequence). The CDR3 covers 12 residues. The CDR3 nucleotides read TGTGCCTGGAGAACTGATGGAAACACCATATATTTT. Amino acids: CAWRTDGNTIYF.